This T cell receptor beta chain was found in a study of blood T cell repertoires in COVID-19. Study-wide context: Acute-phase and convalescent COVID-19 samples originated in the United States, Italy and Spain. PBMCs, B-cell-depleted T cells, or T cells were the source of the cDNA or gDNA that made up the material.

Authors' processing steps: For nucleated cells, counts were estimated from reference gene primer amplification. Using immunoSEQ multiplex PCR, the repertoire was profiled, and TCRdb retains in-frame clones only, with some absent. D and trimming were read from the DNA, whereas the V and J calls and clone size are those reported in that table. The table lists 200,000 to 300,000 clones, 88% of them singletons. The CDR3 has 15 residues. Germline V gene sequence: CDR1 SGHRS, CDR2 YFSETQ. The germline V and J ends were trimmed by 4 bases and 1 base, with 12 bases remaining between them. The chain combines TRBV5-1 with TRBJ2-1, with D possibly matching TRBD2 (6 bases). This clonotype was obtained from a human donor in a cohort sampled during active COVID-19. The sample was peripheral blood. CDR3 in amino acids: CASSLRAGSYNEQFF. The CDR3 nucleotides are TGCGCCAGCAGCCTACGGGCGGGGTCCTACAATGAGCAGTTCTTC.